This paragraph reports one T cell receptor (beta chain). Antigen: not known. This entry is derived from a study of monozygotic twins with inflammatory bowel disease. Study-level points and caveats: Clonotype sharing was lower in IBD patients than healthy twins, most markedly with disease activity.

Germline loops: CDR1 SGHVS, CDR2 FQNEAQ. CDR3 length: 12 amino acids. One entry per CDR3 protein, without DNA, is what TCRdb gives after re-calling the 5' RACE reads. This sample's clone table lists a few hundred thousand distinct CDR3 sequences. The sequence came from a human donor with ulcerative colitis or Crohn's disease, or a healthy co-twin of an affected twin (not recorded which). Specimen: blood. The chain is built from TRBV7-8 and TRBJ2-7; no DNA is available, so the TRBD2 call from TCRdb remains unchecked. The chain's CDR3 is CASSQRSYEQYF.